Listed here is a single T cell receptor (beta chain). Its specificity is not known. 60 Vbeta and 13 Jbeta primers were used in PCR. Using immunoSEQ multiplex PCR, the repertoire was profiled, and TCRdb retains in-frame clones only, with some absent. The data show about 230,000 clones, 82% seen once. The data are from a study of cytomegalovirus exposure and HLA in healthy donors. Study as a whole: Early released data had around 89 million unique TCRs, all coming from HLA-typed donors. General study findings and limits: Generally TCR sequences proved uncommon, though certain public TCRs appeared in numerous donors.

CDR3 length: 11 residues. Germline CDR1 is ENHRY and CDR2 is SYGVKD. The V gene lost 6 bases and the J gene lost 6 bases, with 8 bases spanning the gap. The source material was PBMCs. The receptor's source is a middle-aged woman in good health and CMV-seronegative. V gene TRBV10-3 combines with J gene TRBJ1-2; tentatively, D is TRBD1 (5 bases). CDR3 nucleotide sequence: TGTGCCATCAGGTTAGGGGATGGCTACACCTTC. This encodes CAIRLGDGYTF.